Listed below are T cell receptor beta chains from one sample, sequenced in a study of beta chain features in type 1 diabetes. Clones were sequenced by immunoSEQ multiplex PCR, and TCRdb holds only the in-frame ones, with some missing. The sample records fewer than 450,000 clones, about 13% being singletons. The sample taken for sequencing was naive CD4+ T cells from blood. These receptors were taken from a woman younger than 35 with type 1 diabetes. CDR3s include the opening cysteine and the closing phenylalanine or tryptophan. D genes are given only for firm matches. Size is omitted from some rows. Given values are once, few, many or a class for expanded clones.

d_call j_call v_call clone_size cdr3_aa cdr3_nt
. TRBJ2-7 TRBV28 once CASRTLRGSSSYEQYF TGTGCCAGCAGGACCCTTCGGGGGTCCTCCTCCTACGAGCAGTACTTC
. TRBJ1-1 TRBV29-1 . CSVEARLMNTEAFF TGCAGCGTTGAAGCCCGACTCATGAACACTGAAGCTTTCTTT
TRBD2 TRBJ2-3 TRBV7-8 . CASSSRTSGMTDTQYF TGTGCCAGCAGTTCACGGACTAGCGGGATGACAGATACGCAGTATTTT
. TRBJ2-1 TRBV30 . CAWSVRLVGNEQFF TGTGCCTGGAGTGTACGACTAGTTGGCAATGAGCAGTTCTTC
TRBD1 TRBJ2-7 TRBV5-1 few CASSLAQGRDEQYF TGCGCCAGCAGCTTAGCACAGGGGCGCGACGAGCAGTACTTC
. TRBJ1-1 TRBV19 . CASRPSAQGSGSHAEAFF TGTGCCAGTAGACCCTCCGCCCAGGGGTCGGGATCCCACGCTGAAGCTTTCTTT
TRBD1 TRBJ2-5 TRBV19 . CASRRTGEKETQYF TGTGCCAGTAGAAGGACAGGGGAGAAGGAGACCCAGTACTTC
. TRBJ1-5 TRBV28 . CASTAPGFSNQPQHF TGTGCCAGCACCGCCCCAGGGTTTAGCAATCAGCCCCAGCATTTT
TRBD2 TRBJ2-3 TRBV5-1 . CASSLLLRRGEGDTQYF TGCGCCAGCAGCTTACTTCTTCGGCGAGGGGAGGGGGATACGCAGTATTTT
TRBD2 TRBJ2-7 TRBV28 . CASSFASGSVGEQYF TGTGCCAGCAGTTTCGCCAGCGGGAGTGTCGGCGAGCAGTACTTC
TRBD2 TRBJ2-7 TRBV7-9 . CASSLGLAGVIHEQYF TGTGCCAGCAGCCTCGGGCTAGCGGGAGTTATCCACGAGCAGTACTTC
TRBD2 TRBJ2-1 TRBV5-1 . CASSEGTSGRAYNEQFF TGCGCCAGCAGCGAAGGGACTAGCGGGAGGGCATACAATGAGCAGTTCTTC
TRBD1 TRBJ2-1 TRBV11-3 few CASSPGQIRSGDEQFF TGTGCCAGCAGCCCGGGACAGATCAGGAGTGGGGATGAGCAGTTCTTC
TRBD2 TRBJ2-7 TRBV7-2 . CASSSSGSYEQYF TGTGCCAGCAGCAGTAGCGGGAGCTACGAGCAGTACTTC
TRBD2 TRBJ2-1 TRBV30 few CAGGLAGGPYNEQFF TGTGCCGGGGGTCTAGCGGGAGGGCCTTACAATGAGCAGTTCTTC
. TRBJ2-3 TRBV19 . CASSQQGSTDTQYF TGTGCCAGTAGCCAACAGGGCTCCACAGATACGCAGTATTTT
TRBD1 TRBJ2-1 TRBV5-1 . CASSVAPGQVINEQFF TGCGCCAGCAGCGTCGCACCGGGACAGGTTATCAATGAGCAGTTCTTC
. TRBJ2-3 TRBV6-5 few CASTRTSGLTDTQYF TGTGCCAGCACTAGAACCTCGGGACTCACAGATACGCAGTATTTT
TRBD1 TRBJ1-1 TRBV6-5 few CASTGQGKNTEAFF TGTGCCAGCACAGGACAGGGAAAGAACACTGAAGCTTTCTTT
. TRBJ2-5 TRBV7-2 . CASSLATGSGETQYF TGTGCCAGCAGCTTAGCTACGGGATCGGGTGAGACCCAGTACTTC
. TRBJ1-4 TRBV5-4 few CASSFGQSEKLFF TGTGCCAGCAGCTTCGGACAGAGTGAAAAACTGTTTTTT
TRBD1 TRBJ2-1 TRBV6-6 . CASSQDRPVSNEQFF TGTGCCAGCAGTCAGGACAGGCCCGTAAGCAATGAGCAGTTCTTC
. TRBJ2-7 TRBV5-1 few CASSLAGGSYEQYF TGCGCCAGCAGCTTGGCCGGGGGTTCCTACGAGCAGTACTTC
TRBD1 TRBJ2-3 TRBV5-1 . CASSPGATGGDTQYF TGCGCCAGCAGCCCGGGAGCCACAGGGGGAGATACGCAGTATTTT
TRBD1 TRBJ2-1 TRBV7-9 few CASSAGQGLYNEQFF TGTGCCAGCAGCGCCGGACAGGGGCTCTACAATGAGCAGTTCTTC
TRBD2 TRBJ2-1 TRBV7-2 few CASSLVAGDYNEQFF TGTGCCAGCAGCTTAGTGGCGGGGGACTACAATGAGCAGTTCTTC
TRBD2 TRBJ2-7 TRBV28 . CASSSPGTSGNHEQYF TGTGCCAGCAGTTCCCCTGGGACTAGCGGGAACCACGAGCAGTACTTC
. TRBJ2-1 TRBV9 few CASSVDGSSSYNEQFF TGTGCCAGCAGCGTAGACGGGTCGAGCTCCTACAATGAGCAGTTCTTC
TRBD2 TRBJ2-1 TRBV10-3 . CAIRGLAEYNEQFF TGTGCCATCAGGGGACTAGCGGAATACAATGAGCAGTTCTTC
TRBD1 TRBJ2-7 TRBV5-4 few CASRGQGWNEQYF TGTGCCAGCAGGGGACAGGGGTGGAACGAGCAGTACTTC
. TRBJ2-3 TRBV20-1 . CSAQGPDTQYF TGCAGTGCTCAGGGGCCAGATACGCAGTATTTT
. TRBJ2-5 TRBV30 few CARGTLQETQYF TGTGCCCGCGGGACTCTCCAAGAGACCCAGTACTTC
TRBD1 TRBJ2-5 TRBV28 . CASSSTGGEETQYF TGTGCCAGCAGTTCGACAGGGGGTGAAGAGACCCAGTACTTC
. TRBJ2-5 TRBV9 . CASSVGSGGGWQETQYF TGTGCCAGCAGCGTAGGATCCGGTGGGGGGTGGCAAGAGACCCAGTACTTC
TRBD2 TRBJ2-5 TRBV9 few CASSVGHGGGRDSETQYF TGTGCCAGCAGCGTAGGACACGGGGGCGGGAGGGATTCAGAGACCCAGTACTTC
. TRBJ1-5 TRBV30 few CAWSGVQVGQPQHF TGTGCCTGGAGTGGCGTTCAGGTAGGACAGCCCCAGCATTTT
. TRBJ1-2 TRBV14 . CASSQHRTVLSGYTF TGTGCCAGCAGCCAACACAGGACAGTCCTGAGTGGCTACACCTTC
. TRBJ2-5 TRBV5-1 . CASSWGDQTETQYF TGCGCCAGCAGCTGGGGGGACCAGACGGAGACCCAGTACTTC
. TRBJ1-1 TRBV30 . CAWSGGRWWNTEAFF TGTGCCTGGAGTGGGGGGCGTTGGTGGAACACTGAAGCTTTCTTT
. TRBJ2-3 TRBV7-2 . CASSLARTDTQYF TGTGCCAGCAGCTTAGCTAGAACAGATACGCAGTATTTT
TRBD2 TRBJ2-1 TRBV7-3 . CASGLGGSPNNEQFF TGTGCCAGCGGCCTGGGGGGGAGCCCCAACAATGAGCAGTTCTTC